This TCR beta chain was obtained from a study of T cell responses to AZD1222 COVID-19 vaccine. Notes on this clone: Its cognate antigen is unknown.

Per the germline V gene, CDR1 is SNHLY and CDR2 is FYNNEI. The germline V and J ends were trimmed by 0 bases and 1 base, with 7 bases remaining between them. This CDR3 contains 15 residues. Broader study findings: Sampling that yielded the repertoires occurred only after the peak T cell response. Baseline antibody screening turned up just six seropositive AZD1222 recipients.

The assay was immunoSEQ multiplex PCR, and TCRdb's table has in-frame clones only and misses some. The table lists roughly 36,000 clones, roughly 89% of them singletons, with about 7% in the top ten. The material sequenced was peripheral blood, taken on day 0 of AZD1222 vaccination. The V gene is TRBV2, the J gene TRBJ1-5; D not resolved. This sequence was found in an adult in good health. CDR3 bases: TGTGCCAGCAGTGAAGCCAGCGGGAGCAATCAGCCCCAGCATTTT. This translates into CASSEASGSNQPQHF.